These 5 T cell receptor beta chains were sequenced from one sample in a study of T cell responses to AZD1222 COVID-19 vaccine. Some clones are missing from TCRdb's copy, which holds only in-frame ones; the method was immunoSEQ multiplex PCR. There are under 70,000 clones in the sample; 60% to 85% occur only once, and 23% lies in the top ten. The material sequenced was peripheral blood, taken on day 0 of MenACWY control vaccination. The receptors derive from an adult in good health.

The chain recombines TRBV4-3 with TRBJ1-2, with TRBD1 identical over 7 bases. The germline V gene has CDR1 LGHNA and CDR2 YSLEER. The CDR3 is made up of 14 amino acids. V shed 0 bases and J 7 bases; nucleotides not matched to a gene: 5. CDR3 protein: CASSQDPTGSGYTF. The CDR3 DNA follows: TGCGCCAGCAGCCAAGATCCGACAGGGTCTGGCTACACCTTC.

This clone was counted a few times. The CDR3 coding sequence is TGTGCCAGCAGCCAAGATACTCCCCCCAGTATTGAAAAACTGTTTTTT. It yields the protein CASSQDTPPSIEKLFF. The chain links TRBV4-2 to TRBJ1-4; D remains ambiguous. This CDR3 spans 16 amino acids. Trimming cost V 0 bases and J 7 bases, with 15 bases left between them. CDR1 and CDR2 from the germline V gene are LGHNA and YNFKEQ.

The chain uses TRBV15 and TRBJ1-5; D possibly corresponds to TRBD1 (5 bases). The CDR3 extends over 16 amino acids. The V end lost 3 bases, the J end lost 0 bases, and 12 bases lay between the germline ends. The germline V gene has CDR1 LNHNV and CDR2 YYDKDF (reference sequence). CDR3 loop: CATSSFPGPSNQPQHF. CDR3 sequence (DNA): TGTGCCACCAGCAGCTTCCCGGGACCTAGCAATCAGCCCCAGCATTTT.

CDR3 sequence reads: CASSSGLAADSSQETQYF. CDR3 in DNA: TGTGCCAGCAGCTCGGGACTAGCGGCGGATTCCTCCCAAGAGACCCAGTACTTC. The chain employs TRBV13 and TRBJ2-5; 11 bases line up with TRBD2. Per germline, CDR1 PRHDT and CDR2 FYEKMQ (reference sequence). The CDR3 sequence is 18 residues long. V lost 4 bases to trimming and J lost 1 base; unmatched junction nucleotides: 11.

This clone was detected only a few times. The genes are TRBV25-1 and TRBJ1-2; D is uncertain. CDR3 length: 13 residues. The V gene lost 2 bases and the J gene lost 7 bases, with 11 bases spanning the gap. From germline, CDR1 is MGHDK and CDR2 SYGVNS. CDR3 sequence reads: CASSEGYSLGYTF. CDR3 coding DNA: TGTGCCAGCAGTGAAGGTTACTCTCTTGGCTACACCTTC.